Each of the 10 T cell receptor beta chains below was sequenced from the same sample in a study of T cell changes during pregnancy in multiple sclerosis. The assay was immunoSEQ multiplex PCR, and TCRdb's table has in-frame clones only and misses some. The sample has under 120,000 clones, approximately 89% seen once. Source: peripheral blood, taken after pregnancy. The source of these receptors is a female donor with multiple sclerosis, enrolled in a pregnancy study.

This clone has a handful of counts. This sequence joins TRBV5-6 and TRBJ1-6, with a weak D call TRBD1 (5 bases). CDR1 SGHDT and CDR2 YYEEEE come from the germline V gene. Trimming shortened V by 2 bases and J by 6 bases, and 6 bases separated the two germline ends. CDR3 length equals 13 residues. The CDR3 DNA reads TGTGCCAGCAGCTTACAGGTTAATTCACCCCTCCACTTT. It yields the protein CASSLQVNSPLHF.

The rearrangement links TRBV13 to TRBJ2-1, with 10 bases matching TRBD2. The trim removed 5 bases at V and 7 bases at J, leaving 11 bases unmatched. The germline V gene has CDR1 PRHDT and CDR2 FYEKMQ (reference sequence). This CDR3 has 16 amino acids. The CDR3 loop is CASSPQERGGWNEQFF. The CDR3 region has the DNA TGTGCCAGCAGCCCCCAGGAGCGGGGGGGGTGGAATGAGCAGTTCTTC.

The CDR3 is CASSIRQGMAYEQYF. In DNA, the CDR3 is TGTGCCAGCAGCATAAGACAGGGGATGGCCTACGAGCAGTACTTC. V is TRBV5-5 and J is TRBJ2-7; 8 nucleotides align to TRBD1. This CDR3 has 15 residues. The ends lost 4 bases at V and 2 bases at J; junction bases unmatched: 8. CDR1 is SGHKS and CDR2 is YYEKEE in the germline V gene (reference sequence). Supplemented by reference TRBV5-5 and TRBJ2-7, the full variable domain reads DAGVTQSPTHLIKTRGQQVTLRCSPISGHKSVSWYQQVLGQGPQFIFQYYEKEERGRGNFPDRFSARQFPNYSSELNVNALLLGDSALYLCASSIRQGMAYEQYFGPGTRLTVT.

The genes are TRBV10-3 and TRBJ1-2; a weak D match, TRBD1 (6 bases). Germline CDR1 is ENHRY and CDR2 is SYGVKD. The V end was cut by 6 bases, the J end by 1 base, with 9 bases between. The CDR3 covers 13 residues. DNA for the CDR3: TGTGCCATCAGCGAGGACAGTAACTATGGCTACACCTTC. Translation gives CAISEDSNYGYTF.

V and J are TRBV12-5 and TRBJ2-1; D not certain. Germline loops: CDR1 LGHNT, CDR2 FRNRAP. The V end lost 3 bases, the J end lost 0 bases, and 6 bases lay between the germline ends. The CDR3 consists of 14 residues. CDR3 DNA sequence: TGTGCTAGTGGTTTAACAAGCTCCTACAATGAGCAGTTCTTC. This codes for CASGLTSSYNEQFF.

The V call is TRBV28, the J call TRBJ2-2, with 8 bases aligning to TRBD1. V lost 4 bases and J lost 3; bases outside the gene matches: 4. Per germline, CDR1 MDHEN and CDR2 SYDVKM. This CDR3 has 15 amino acids. CDR3 in DNA: TGTGCCAGCAGTTCAGGGGGCAGGGACACCGGGGAGCTGTTTTTT. Residues: CASSSGGRDTGELFF. The full variable domain, completed using reference TRBV28 and TRBJ2-2, is DVKVTQSSRYLVKRTGEKVFLECVQDMDHENMFWYRQDPGLGLRLIYFSYDVKMKEKGDIPEGYSVSREKKERFSLILESASTNQTSMYLCASSSGGRDTGELFFGEGSRLTVL.

As to this clone: A junction end diverges from the germline sequence, so it may reflect a read error. The V call is TRBV7-7, the J call TRBJ1-1, with a possible D match to TRBD1 (5 bases). The CDR3 length is 13 residues. Germline CDR1 and CDR2: SSHAT and FNYEAQ (reference sequence). The chain's CDR3 is CASSLDRNTEAFF. In DNA, the CDR3 is TGTGCTAGCAGTTTAGACAGGAACACTGAAGCTTTCTTT.

The V call is TRBV7-2, the J call TRBJ2-5, with 12 bases that match TRBD2. CDR1 is SGHTA and CDR2 is FQGNSA in the germline V gene. The CDR3 length is 16 residues. Trimming removed 5 bases from V and 13 bases from J; junction bases left unmatched: 17. The chain's CDR3 is CASSRGRLAGEPDRYF. The CDR3 nucleotides read TGTGCCAGCAGCAGAGGTCGACTAGCGGGGGAGCCGGACCGGTACTTC.

This clone was counted a single time. V and J are TRBV29-1 and TRBJ1-1; D is perhaps TRBD1 (5 bases). Germline CDR1 is SQVTM and CDR2 is ANQGSEA. The CDR3 is 12 amino acids. Trimming removed 7 bases from V and 5 bases from J, with 14 bases in between. In DNA form, the CDR3 reads TGCAGCGCCTCCAAGCCAGGGACTGAAGCTTTCTTT. This sequence encodes CSASKPGTEAFF.

The chain links TRBV27 to TRBJ1-4; D is unresolved. With 7 bases removed from V and 7 bases from J, the gap between germline ends came to 16 bases. Germline assignment: CDR1 MNHEY and CDR2 SMNVEV (reference sequence). The CDR3 is made up of 14 amino acids. The CDR3 DNA reads TGTGCCAGCAAAGCCTCGGGGATTGGTGAAAAACTGTTTTTT. This codes for CASKASGIGEKLFF.